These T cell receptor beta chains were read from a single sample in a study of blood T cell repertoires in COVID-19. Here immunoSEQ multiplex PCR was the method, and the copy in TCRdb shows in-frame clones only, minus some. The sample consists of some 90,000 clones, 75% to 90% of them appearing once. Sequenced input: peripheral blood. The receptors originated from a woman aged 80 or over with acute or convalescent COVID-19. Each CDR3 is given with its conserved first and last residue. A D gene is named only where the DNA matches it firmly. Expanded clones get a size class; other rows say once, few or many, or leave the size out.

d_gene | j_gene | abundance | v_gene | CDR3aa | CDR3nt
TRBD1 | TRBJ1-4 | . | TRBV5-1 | CASSPTGEYANEKLFF | TGCGCCAGCAGCCCCACAGGGGAGTATGCTAATGAAAAACTGTTTTTT
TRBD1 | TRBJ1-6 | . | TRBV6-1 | CASSEVQGDPLSSPLHF | TGTGCCAGCAGTGAGGTTCAGGGGGATCCTCTGAGTTCACCCCTCCACTTT
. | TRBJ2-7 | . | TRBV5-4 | CASSDGPQRDEQYF | TGTGCCAGCAGCGACGGTCCGCAGAGGGACGAGCAGTACTTC
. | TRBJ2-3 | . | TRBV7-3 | CASSLVRADTQYF | TGTGCCAGCAGCTTAGTCCGAGCAGATACGCAGTATTTT
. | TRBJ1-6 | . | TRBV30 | CAWQGQANSPLHF | TGTGCCTGGCAGGGACAAGCAAATTCACCCCTCCACTTT
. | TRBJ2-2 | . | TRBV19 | CASSIKGDTGELFF | TGTGCCAGTAGTATTAAGGGGGACACCGGGGAGCTGTTTTTT
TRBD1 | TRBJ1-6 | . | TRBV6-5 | CASSYITGGRSPLHF | TGTGCCAGCAGTTACATAACAGGGGGCAGGTCACCCCTCCACTTT
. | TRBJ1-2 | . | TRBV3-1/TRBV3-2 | CASSQWQHHYGYTF | TGTGCCAGCAGCCAATGGCAACACCACTATGGCTACACCTTC
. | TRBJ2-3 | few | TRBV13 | CASSPRTVLSTDTQYF | TGTGCCAGCAGCCCCCGGACAGTCCTTTCCACAGATACGCAGTATTTT
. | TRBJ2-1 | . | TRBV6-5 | CASSWGGLEYNEQFF | TGTGCCAGCAGCTGGGGCGGTTTGGAATACAATGAGCAGTTCTTC
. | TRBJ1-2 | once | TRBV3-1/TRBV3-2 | CASSRTADGYGYTF | TGTGCCAGCAGCCGGACAGCCGACGGCTATGGCTACACCTTC
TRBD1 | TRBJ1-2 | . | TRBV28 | CASSTGQDGYTF | TGTGCCAGCAGTACGGGACAGGATGGCTACACCTTC
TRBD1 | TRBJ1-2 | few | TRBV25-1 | CASSERAGGYGYTF | TGTGCCAGCAGTGAAAGGGCAGGGGGATACGGCTACACCTTC
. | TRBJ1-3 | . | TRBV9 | CASSATQGWSGNTIYF | TGTGCCAGCAGCGCCACACAGGGTTGGTCGGGAAACACCATATATTTT
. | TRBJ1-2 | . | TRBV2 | CASSGQGHDGYTF | TGTGCCAGCAGTGGGCAGGGGCATGACGGCTACACCTTC
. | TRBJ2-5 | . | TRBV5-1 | CASSLLPQETQYF | TGCGCCAGCAGCTTACTCCCCCAAGAGACCCAGTACTTC
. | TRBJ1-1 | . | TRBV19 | CASSMGGGRFMNTEAFF | TGTGCCAGTAGTATGGGGGGAGGGCGGTTCATGAACACTGAAGCTTTCTTT
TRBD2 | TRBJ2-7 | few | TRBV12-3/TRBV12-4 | CASALASYEQYF | TGTGCCAGCGCACTAGCGTCCTACGAGCAGTACTTC
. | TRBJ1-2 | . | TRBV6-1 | CASSEGDRPVYGYTF | TGTGCCAGCAGTGAAGGAGACAGGCCCGTCTATGGCTACACCTTC
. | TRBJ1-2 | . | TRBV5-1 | CASSPGQYGYTF | TGCGCCAGCAGCCCTGGACAGTATGGCTACACCTTC
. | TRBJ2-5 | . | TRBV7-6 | CASSLDAEETQYF | TGTGCCAGCAGCCTAGATGCGGAAGAGACCCAGTACTTC
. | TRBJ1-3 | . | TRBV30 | CAWSGPSKTGNTIYF | TGTGCCTGGAGTGGCCCCAGTAAGACTGGAAACACCATATATTTT
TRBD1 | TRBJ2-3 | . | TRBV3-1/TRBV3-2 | CASSPWDRRTDTQYF | TGTGCCAGCAGCCCCTGGGACAGACGCACAGATACGCAGTATTTT
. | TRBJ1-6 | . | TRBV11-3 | CASSLDQAGRYSPLHF | TGTGCCAGCAGCTTAGATCAGGCAGGGAGGTATTCACCCCTCCACTTT
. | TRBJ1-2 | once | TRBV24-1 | CATSDLGKEGGYGYTF | TGTGCCACCAGTGATTTAGGCAAGGAGGGCGGCTATGGCTACACCTTC
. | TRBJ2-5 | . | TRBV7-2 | CASSGGRAGETQYF | TGTGCCAGCTCGGGGGGCAGGGCCGGAGAGACCCAGTACTTC
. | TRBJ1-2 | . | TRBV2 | CASVEFGSYGYTF | TGTGCCAGCGTGGAATTTGGGAGCTATGGCTACACCTTC
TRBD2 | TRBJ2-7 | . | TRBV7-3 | CASSLSGSSGGFTYEQYF | TGTGCCAGCAGCTTAAGTGGTAGTAGCGGGGGCTTTACTTACGAGCAGTACTTC
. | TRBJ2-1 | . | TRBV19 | CASSKLSEQFF | TGTGCCAGTAGTAAACTGAGTGAGCAGTTCTTC